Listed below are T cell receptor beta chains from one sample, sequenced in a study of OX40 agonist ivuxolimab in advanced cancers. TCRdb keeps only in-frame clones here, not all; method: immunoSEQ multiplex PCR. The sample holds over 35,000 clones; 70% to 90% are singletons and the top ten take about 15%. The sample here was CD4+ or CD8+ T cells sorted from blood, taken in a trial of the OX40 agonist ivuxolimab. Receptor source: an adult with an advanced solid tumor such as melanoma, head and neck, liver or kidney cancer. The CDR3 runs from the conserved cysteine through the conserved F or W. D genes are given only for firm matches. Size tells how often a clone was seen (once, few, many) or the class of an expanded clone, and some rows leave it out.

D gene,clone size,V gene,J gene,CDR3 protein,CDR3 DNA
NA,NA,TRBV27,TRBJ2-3,CASSLTRGTDTQYF,TGTGCCAGCAGCCTGACTAGGGGCACAGATACGCAGTATTTT
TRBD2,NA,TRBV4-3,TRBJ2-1,CASSQEIGGGSAYNEQFF,TGCGCCAGCAGCCAAGAAATCGGCGGGGGGTCCGCCTACAATGAGCAGTTCTTC
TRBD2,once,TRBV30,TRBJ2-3,CAWSVASGADTQYF,TGTGCCTGGAGTGTGGCTAGCGGGGCAGATACGCAGTATTTT
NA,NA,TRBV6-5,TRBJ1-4,CASSSSGKLFF,TGTGCCAGCTCGAGCTCCGGAAAACTGTTTTTT
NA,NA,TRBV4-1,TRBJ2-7,CASSLNGGYEQYF,TGCGCCAGCAGCCTCAATGGGGGGTACGAGCAGTACTTC
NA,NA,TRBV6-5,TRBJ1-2,CAATSGYGYTF,TGTGCCGCCACATCCGGGTATGGCTACACCTTC
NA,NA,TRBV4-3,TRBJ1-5,CASSQDREDNQPQHF,TGCGCCAGCAGCCAAGATAGGGAGGACAATCAGCCCCAGCATTTT
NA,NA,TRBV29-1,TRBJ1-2,CSVQGNYGYTF,TGCAGCGTCCAGGGTAACTATGGCTACACCTTC
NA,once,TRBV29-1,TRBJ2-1,CSVDREPYNEQFF,TGCAGCGTTGACAGGGAACCCTACAATGAGCAGTTCTTC
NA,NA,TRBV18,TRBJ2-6,CASSPLSGQSSGANVLTF,TGTGCCAGCTCACCATTATCAGGACAGAGCTCTGGGGCCAACGTCCTGACTTTC
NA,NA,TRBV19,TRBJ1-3,CASIPFGFSGNTIYF,TGTGCCAGTATTCCCTTCGGGTTTTCTGGAAACACCATATATTTT
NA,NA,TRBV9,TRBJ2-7,CASSVGGHYEQYF,TGTGCCAGCAGCGTAGGGGGCCACTACGAGCAGTACTTC
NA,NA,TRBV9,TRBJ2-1,CASSVQANSYNEQFF,TGTGCCAGCAGCGTACAAGCAAACTCCTACAATGAGCAGTTCTTC
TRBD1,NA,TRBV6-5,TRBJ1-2,CASSGTGGNYGYTF,TGTGCCAGCAGTGGGACAGGGGGTAACTATGGCTACACCTTC
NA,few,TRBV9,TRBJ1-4,CASSVEYGQGSKLFF,TGTGCCAGCAGCGTGGAGTATGGGCAGGGCAGCAAACTGTTTTTT
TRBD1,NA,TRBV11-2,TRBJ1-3,CASLGPRQGIGNTIYF,TGTGCCAGCCTAGGGCCCCGACAGGGGATTGGAAACACCATATATTTT
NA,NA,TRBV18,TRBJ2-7,CASSPREYPWEQYF,TGTGCCAGCTCCCCCCGGGAGTACCCTTGGGAGCAGTACTTC
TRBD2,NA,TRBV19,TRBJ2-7,CASSALAGGINEQYF,TGTGCCAGTAGTGCCTTAGCGGGGGGGATCAACGAGCAGTACTTC
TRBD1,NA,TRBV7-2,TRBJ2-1,CASSFGYSRGQGYTEQFF,TGTGCCAGCAGCTTTGGGTATAGTAGGGGACAGGGGTATACTGAGCAGTTCTTC
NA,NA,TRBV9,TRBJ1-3,CASSALGDTIYF,TGTGCCAGCAGCGCCCTTGGGGACACCATATATTTT
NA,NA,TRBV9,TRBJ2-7,CASSVGDGSYEQYF,TGTGCCAGCAGCGTAGGGGACGGATCCTACGAGCAGTACTTC
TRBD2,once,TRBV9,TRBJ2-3,CASGGGHSTDTQYF,TGTGCCAGCGGCGGGGGTCATAGCACAGATACGCAGTATTTT
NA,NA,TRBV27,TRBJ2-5,CASSLSPGQQETQYF,TGTGCCAGCAGTTTATCGCCGGGGCAGCAAGAGACCCAGTACTTC
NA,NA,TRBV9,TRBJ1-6,CASSAQGSRTNSPLHF,TGTGCCAGCAGCGCCCAGGGGTCCCGAACGAATTCACCCCTCCACTTT
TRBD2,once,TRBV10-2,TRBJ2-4,CASTGLAGVMAKNIQYF,TGCGCCAGCACCGGACTAGCGGGAGTAATGGCCAAAAACATTCAGTACTTC
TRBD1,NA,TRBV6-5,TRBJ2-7,CASSAGTGPYEQYF,TGTGCCAGCAGCGCCGGGACAGGGCCTTACGAGCAGTACTTC
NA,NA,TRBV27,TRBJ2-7,CASSLRDWAGYEQYF,TGTGCCAGCAGTTTGCGGGACTGGGCAGGGTACGAGCAGTACTTC
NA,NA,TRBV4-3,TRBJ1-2,CASSQDQGGYGYTF,TGCGCCAGCAGCCAAGATCAGGGAGGCTATGGCTACACCTTC
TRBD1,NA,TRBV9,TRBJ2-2,CASSAPGQGMGGELFF,TGTGCCAGCAGCGCACCGGGACAGGGCATGGGTGGGGAGCTGTTTTTT
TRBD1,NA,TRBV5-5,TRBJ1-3,CASSLTGTGQGNTIYF,TGTGCCAGCAGCCTGACCGGGACAGGGCAAGGAAACACCATATATTTT
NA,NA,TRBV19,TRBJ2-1,CASSIGQPTEQFF,TGTGCCAGTAGTATTGGGCAGCCCACGGAGCAGTTCTTC
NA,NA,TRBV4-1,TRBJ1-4,CASSQDLFLTNEKLFF,TGCGCCAGCAGCCAAGATCTTTTCCTAACTAATGAAAAACTGTTTTTT
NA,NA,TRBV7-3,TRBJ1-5,CASSLTGTGNQPQHF,TGTGCCAGCAGCTTAACGGGCACGGGGAATCAGCCCCAGCATTTT
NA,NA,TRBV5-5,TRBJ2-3,CASSEGDTQYF,TGTGCCAGCAGCGAGGGTGATACGCAGTATTTT
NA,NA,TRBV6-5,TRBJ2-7,CASSYGLADYEQYF,TGTGCCAGCAGTTACGGGTTAGCAGATTACGAGCAGTACTTC
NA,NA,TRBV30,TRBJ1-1,CASGRNLEVGEAFF,TGTGCCTCGGGACGGAATTTAGAAGTGGGTGAAGCTTTCTTT
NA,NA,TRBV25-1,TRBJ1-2,CASSGLTAAYGYTF,TGTGCCAGCAGTGGGTTGACAGCCGCTTATGGCTACACCTTC
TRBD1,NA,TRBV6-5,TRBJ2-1,CASSYGQGAMEQFF,TGTGCCAGCAGTTACGGACAGGGGGCGATGGAGCAGTTCTTC
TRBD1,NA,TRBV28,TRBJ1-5,CASRPDLTGKRQPQHF,TGTGCCAGCAGGCCGGATCTGACAGGGAAGCGACAGCCCCAGCATTTT